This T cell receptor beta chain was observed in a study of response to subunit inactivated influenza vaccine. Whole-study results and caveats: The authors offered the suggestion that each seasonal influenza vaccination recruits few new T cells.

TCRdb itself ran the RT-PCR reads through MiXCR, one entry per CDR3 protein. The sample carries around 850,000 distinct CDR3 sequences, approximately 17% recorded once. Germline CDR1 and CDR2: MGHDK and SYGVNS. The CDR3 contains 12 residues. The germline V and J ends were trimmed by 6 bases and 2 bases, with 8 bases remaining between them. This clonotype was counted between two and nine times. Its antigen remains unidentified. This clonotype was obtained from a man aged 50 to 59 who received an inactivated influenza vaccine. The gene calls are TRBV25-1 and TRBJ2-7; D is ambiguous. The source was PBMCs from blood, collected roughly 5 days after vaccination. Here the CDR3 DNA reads TGTGCCAGCAGGGGTAGCACCTACGAGCAGTACTTC. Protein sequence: CASRGSTYEQYF.